This entry lists 18 T cell receptor beta chains sequenced from one sample in a study of CD8 T cells in Susac syndrome. RNA in amounts of roughly 0.5 to 1 ug was reverse transcribed with random hexamers. TCRdb ran MiXCR on the immunoSEQ multiplex PCR reads and lists one entry per CDR3 protein. The data show roughly 220,000 distinct CDR3 sequences, around 93% seen once. The sample consisted of CD4+ T cells from PBMCs. The source of these receptors is a human donor with Susac syndrome.

This clonotype was observed once. V is TRBV9 and J is TRBJ1-2; TRBD1 might be the D (5 bases). CDR1 is SGDLS and CDR2 is YYNGEE in the germline V gene. The CDR3 has 15 amino acids. Trimming shortened V by 4 bases and J by 7 bases, and 20 bases separated the two germline ends. The CDR3 DNA sequence: TGTGCCAGCAGCCCTGGGGGTAAACGGGCCTTTGGCTACACCTTC. Translating gives CASSPGGKRAFGYTF. The entire variable domain, with the rest obtained from reference TRBV9 and TRBJ1-2, is as follows: DSGVTQTPKHLITATGQRVTLRCSPRSGDLSVYWYQQSLDQGLQFLIQYYNGEERAKGNILERFSAQQFPDLHSELNLSSLELGDSALYFCASSPGGKRAFGYTFGSGTRLTVV.

This sequence joins TRBV4-1 and TRBJ1-3; D is undetermined. Per the germline V gene, CDR1 is MGHRA and CDR2 is YSYEKL. The V end was cut by 3 bases, the J end by 0 bases, with 21 bases between. The CDR3 consists of 19 residues. The CDR3 coding sequence is TGCGCCAGCAGCCACAGAGAACCAGCGGAGGGATTCTCTGGAAACACCATATATTTT. Encoded protein: CASSHREPAEGFSGNTIYF.

The V and J genes are TRBV7-2 and TRBJ1-5; a possible D gene is TRBD1 (6 bases). CDR3 length: 16 residues. Trimming pared 1 base from V and 3 bases from J, leaving 13 bases between. CDR1 is SGHTA, CDR2 FQGNSA, per germline. In nucleotides, the CDR3 is TGTGCCAGCAGCTTAGAGGGGGGGGCCTACAATCAGCCCCAGCATTTT. Protein sequence: CASSLEGGAYNQPQHF.

The CDR3: CAWSVLGNYGYTF. The CDR3 nucleotides are TGTGCCTGGAGTGTACTGGGCAACTATGGCTACACCTTC. The chain carries TRBV30 and TRBJ1-2; the D is unclear. Trimming shortened V by 0 bases and J by 2 bases, and 7 bases separated the two germline ends. CDR1 and CDR2 (germline): GTSNPN, SVGIG (reference sequence). The CDR3 has 13 amino acids.

This rearrangement joins TRBV20-1 to TRBJ2-3; 8 bases match TRBD2. The CDR3 is made up of 12 amino acids. Unmatched junction bases numbered 2, after V lost 5 bases and J lost 4 bases. Germline V gene sequence: CDR1 DFQATT, CDR2 SNEGSKA (reference sequence). CDR3 residues: CSAGTRADTQYF. In DNA, the CDR3 is TGCAGTGCTGGGACTAGGGCAGATACGCAGTATTTT.

As DNA, the CDR3 is TGTGCCAGCAGCGCCGACAGTCAGTTGAATTCAAATGAGCAGTTCTTC. Translated, it gives CASSADSQLNSNEQFF. The gene calls are TRBV2 and TRBJ2-1, with D tentatively TRBD1 (5 bases). The CDR3 sequence is 16 residues long. Per germline, CDR1 SNHLY and CDR2 FYNNEI. Trimming took 6 bases from V and 7 from J, leaving 22 bases between them.

The chain links TRBV20-1 to TRBJ2-1, with D possibly being TRBD1 or TRBD2 (5 bases each). Trimming pared 2 bases from V and 5 bases from J, leaving 13 bases between. CDR3 size: 14 residues. From germline, CDR1 is DFQATT and CDR2 SNEGSKA (reference sequence). The CDR3 region is CSARSPGRDNEQFF. The CDR3 region has the DNA TGCAGTGCTAGATCCCCGGGGCGGGACAATGAGCAGTTCTTC.

The genes are TRBV10-2 and TRBJ1-2; 11 nucleotides align to TRBD1. This CDR3 comprises 15 residues. Germline trimming cut 4 bases from V and 3 bases from J; bases unmatched to any gene: 4. CDR1 is WSHSY, CDR2 SAAADI, per germline. The CDR3 coding sequence is TGCGCCAGCAGTGGAAGGGACAGGGGGGACTATGGCTACACCTTC. Translation gives CASSGRDRGDYGYTF.

The rearrangement links TRBV6-2 or TRBV6-3 to TRBJ2-3; 11 bases are shared with TRBD2. The CDR3 length is 19 residues. Losses at the gene ends were 2 bases for V and 0 bases for J; bases not matched to a gene: 10. In germline, CDR1 is MNHEY, CDR2 SVGEGT. The CDR3 here is CASSYGLRLAGPSTDTQYF. For the CDR3, the DNA is TGTGCCAGCAGTTACGGGTTGAGACTAGCGGGGCCAAGCACAGATACGCAGTATTTT.

The chain recombines TRBV7-2 with TRBJ2-7, with D unclear. The CDR3 is 13 residues long. Trimming pared 5 bases from V and 4 bases from J, leaving 12 bases between. Looked up from germline, CDR1 is SGHTA and CDR2 is FQGNSA. The CDR3 DNA reads TGTGCCAGCAGCCAAAACCACGGGTACGAGCAGTACTTC. This encodes CASSQNHGYEQYF.

The gene calls are TRBV28 and TRBJ2-5; D might be TRBD2 (5 bases). Deletions cut 2 bases from V and 1 base from J, with 11 bases between. Germline V gives CDR1 MDHEN, CDR2 SYDVKM. This CDR3 comprises 15 residues. The CDR3 protein is CASSLSVRGQETQYF. The CDR3 coding sequence is TGTGCCAGCAGTTTAAGCGTCCGGGGCCAAGAGACCCAGTACTTC.

The chain has TRBV12-3 or TRBV12-4 and TRBJ1-5, with D uncertain. This CDR3 has 13 amino acids. V was shortened by 6 bases and J by 1 base, with 7 bases between the two germline ends. CDR3 residues: CASRADSNQPQHF. For the CDR3, the DNA is TGTGCCAGCAGGGCGGACAGCAATCAGCCCCAGCATTTT.

The count of this clonotype is one. This sequence joins TRBV18 and TRBJ2-1, with D maybe TRBD1 (6 bases). The CDR3 length is 15 residues. V lost 3 bases and J 4 bases, leaving 13 bases between the germline ends. Germline CDR1 and CDR2: KGHSH and LQKENI. The CDR3 is CASSPRGNEYNEQFF. The CDR3 DNA reads TGTGCCAGCTCACCGAGGGGGAATGAGTACAATGAGCAGTTCTTC.

The genes are TRBV6-5 and TRBJ1-6, with TRBD1 identical over 9 bases. After removal of 6 bases from V and 7 bases from J, the junction contained 4 bases not matched to a gene. CDR3 length equals 14 residues. The germline V gene encodes CDR1 MNHEY and CDR2 SVGAGI. CDR3 protein: CASRETGGNSPLHF. In DNA, the CDR3 is TGTGCCAGCAGGGAGACAGGGGGAAATTCACCCCTCCACTTT.

The chain links TRBV7-9 to TRBJ1-2, with D unclear. Germline CDR1 reads SEHNR; CDR2 reads FQNEAQ (reference sequence). The CDR3 extends over 12 amino acids. V was shortened by 5 bases and J by 2 bases, with 6 bases between the two germline ends. CDR3 sequence reads: CASSTVNYGYTF. The CDR3 nucleotides read TGTGCCAGCAGCACCGTAAACTATGGCTACACCTTC.

This clonotype occurred once. The chain couples TRBV12-3 or TRBV12-4 to TRBJ1-4, with D maybe TRBD1 (5 bases). This CDR3 has 14 residues. With 3 bases removed from V and 7 bases from J, the gap between germline ends came to 12 bases. In nucleotides, the CDR3 is TGTGCCAGCAGTTTGGGAGGGGATTTTGAAAAACTGTTTTTT. Translating it yields CASSLGGDFEKLFF.

This clonotype has a single count. This chain joins TRBV6-6 and TRBJ2-7, with 10 bases aligning to TRBD2. The germline V gene has CDR1 MNHNY and CDR2 SVGAGI (reference sequence). The V gene end was trimmed by 5 bases and the J gene end by 1 base; junction bases not matched to a gene: 8. The CDR3 covers 16 residues. CDR3 sequence (DNA): TGTGCCAGCAGTACCACCGCTAGCGGGGGTTCCTACGAGCAGTACTTC. It specifies CASSTTASGGSYEQYF.

The J gene is TRBJ2-7, the V gene TRBV20-1; D perhaps matches TRBD1 (5 bases). The CDR3 is 12 amino acids. CDR1 is DFQATT, CDR2 SNEGSKA, per germline (reference sequence). Trimming shortened V by 8 bases and J by 1 base, and 12 bases separated the two germline ends. In nucleotides, the CDR3 is TGCAGTTTTGCAGGGTTTTCCTACGAGCAGTACTTC. Translating gives CSFAGFSYEQYF.